What follows is one T cell receptor beta chain and its context. Other DNA sequences in the same sample also yield this CDR3. The assay was immunoSEQ multiplex PCR, and TCRdb's table has in-frame clones only and misses some. This table holds about 300,000 clones, 83% found once. The CDR3 totals 13 residues. V was pared by 6 bases and J by 3 bases, with 5 bases of the junction left unmatched. Per the germline V gene, CDR1 is MNHEY and CDR2 is SVGAGI. These data belong to a study of blood T cell repertoires in COVID-19. For the study at large: Italy, Spain and the United States were the sources of the convalescent and acute COVID-19 samples. From T cells, B-cell-depleted T cells, or PBMCs came the material, which was cDNA or gDNA.

The sequence derives from a woman aged 50 to 60 who had recovered from COVID-19. The gene calls are TRBV6-5 and TRBJ2-7; 7 nucleotides agree with TRBD1. Sequencing input: peripheral blood. As DNA, the CDR3 is TGTGCCAGCAGCCCGGGACAGAGCTACGAGCAGTACTTC. Protein product: CASSPGQSYEQYF.